The 6 T cell receptor beta chains listed next were all sequenced from one sample in a study of cytomegalovirus exposure and HLA in healthy donors. The PCR had 60 Vbeta and 13 Jbeta primers. Profiling relied on immunoSEQ multiplex PCR, and the TCRdb table lists in-frame clones only, not all of them. Of over 150,000 clones listed, 70% to 80% are singletons. The sample consisted of PBMCs. These receptors came from a man between 25 and 39 years old in good health and CMV-seronegative.

The chain carries TRBV6-1 and TRBJ1-4; D ambiguous. This CDR3 contains 15 residues. The V gene lost 2 bases and the J gene lost 3 bases, with 10 bases spanning the gap. Looked up from germline, CDR1 is MNHNS and CDR2 is SASEGT. CDR3 region: CASSEISGSNEKLFF. The DNA of the CDR3 is TGTGCCAGCAGTGAAATTTCGGGGTCTAATGAAAAACTGTTTTTT.

The chain has TRBV5-4 and TRBJ2-3; no firm D call. The ends were cut back, 1 base at V and 2 bases at J, with 8 bases in the middle. Germline V gene lookup returns CDR1 SGHNT and CDR2 YYREEE (reference sequence). This CDR3 is 14 amino acids long. CDR3 in DNA: TGTGCCAGCAGCTTGAACAGAAACACAGATACGCAGTATTTT. This translates into CASSLNRNTDTQYF.

DNA of the CDR3: TGTGCCAGCAGTTTTAAGACTAGCGGGGACTACAATGAGCAGTTCTTC. This encodes CASSFKTSGDYNEQFF. The chain combines TRBV7-8 with TRBJ2-1; the match to TRBD2 covers 11 bases. Germline values: CDR1 SGHVS, CDR2 FQNEAQ. The V gene end was trimmed by 6 bases and the J gene end by 3 bases; junction bases not matched to a gene: 7. This CDR3 spans 16 amino acids.

This chain connects TRBV5-8 to TRBJ2-3, with D possibly being TRBD2 (5 bases). The CDR3 has 14 residues. V was trimmed by 6 bases and J by 2 bases, leaving 13 bases between them. Germline V gene data show CDR1 as SGHTS and CDR2 as YDEGEE. In DNA form, the CDR3 reads TGTGCCAGCAACCCCTACGGGGTCACAGATACGCAGTATTTT. It is translated as CASNPYGVTDTQYF.

The chain carries TRBV18 and TRBJ1-5, with D possibly being TRBD1 (6 bases). CDR3 size: 14 residues. Germline loops: CDR1 KGHSH, CDR2 LQKENI. Trimming shortened V by 2 bases and J by 7 bases, and 12 bases separated the two germline ends. This CDR3 is CASSPIGGDQPQHF. CDR3 DNA: TGTGCCAGCTCACCAATAGGGGGGGACCAGCCCCAGCATTTT.

V usage is TRBV4-1 and J usage is TRBJ2-1; a weak D match, TRBD1 (6 bases). The V end lost 3 bases, the J end lost 6 bases, and 18 bases lay between the germline ends. This CDR3 region has 16 residues. CDR1 and CDR2 (germline): MGHRA, YSYEKL. The CDR3 nucleotides read TGCGCCAGCAGCCACGAAACAGGGTCTGTCTTCAATGAGCAGTTCTTC. This gives the protein CASSHETGSVFNEQFF.